What follows are 27 T cell receptor beta chains derived from one specimen sequenced in a study of cytomegalovirus exposure and HLA in healthy donors. 60 Vbeta and 13 Jbeta primers were used in PCR. This table comes from immunoSEQ multiplex PCR, and its TCRdb copy is limited to in-frame clones, with some not included. The data show 40,000 or so clones, with approximately 70% seen just once and 3% to 4.5% held by the top ten. Material: PBMCs. Receptors originate from a man aged 40-49 years in good health and CMV-seronegative.

The sample holds a few counts of this clone. In DNA form, the CDR3 reads TGTGCCTGGATACGAGGGGAGGCCACTGAAGCTTTCTTT. Translation gives CAWIRGEATEAFF. The chain is built from TRBV30 and TRBJ1-1; TRBD1 is a possible D gene (5 bases). In germline, CDR1 is GTSNPN, CDR2 SVGIG (reference sequence). The CDR3 runs 13 residues. The ends were cut back, 4 bases at V and 4 bases at J, with 13 bases in the middle.

CDR3 amino acids: CASSSFGTGEEAFF. In DNA, the CDR3 is TGTGCCAGCAGTTCTTTCGGGACAGGGGAAGAAGCTTTCTTT. The chain carries TRBV6-5 and TRBJ1-1, with 10 bases identical to TRBD1. Losses at the gene ends were 4 bases for V and 8 bases for J; bases not matched to a gene: 7. The CDR3 runs to 14 residues. Germline V gene data show CDR1 as MNHEY and CDR2 as SVGAGI.

This clone was found a few times. V is TRBV6-1 and J is TRBJ1-2; 7 bases align to TRBD1. V gave up 8 bases and J gave up 8 bases; unmatched junction bases: 14. CDR3 length: 14 residues. Per germline, CDR1 MNHNS and CDR2 SASEGT. In DNA, the CDR3 is TGTGCCAGCCGGAGGCCCGGGAGGGGGCAAGGCTACACCTTC. Protein: CASRRPGRGQGYTF.

This sequence joins TRBV5-1 and TRBJ1-1, with unresolved D. The CDR3 is 13 residues long. Trimming took off 4 bases at V and 3 bases at J, with 10 bases between the two ends. The germline CDR1 and CDR2 sequences are SGHRS and YFSETQ. The DNA of the CDR3 is TGCGCCAGCAGCCCCACGGGAGACACTGAAGCTTTCTTT. This sequence encodes CASSPTGDTEAFF.

The rearrangement uses TRBV7-8 and TRBJ2-5, with 7 bases identical to TRBD1. V trimming: 3 bases; J trimming: 5 bases; junction bases outside the gene matches: 9. The V gene's germline CDR1 is SGHVS and CDR2 FQNEAQ. The CDR3 extends over 15 amino acids. CDR3 sequence: CASSFQTGSGETQYF. The DNA for the CDR3 is TGTGCCAGCAGCTTCCAGACAGGGAGTGGCGAGACCCAGTACTTC.

The chain employs TRBV29-1 and TRBJ2-1; 9 nucleotides align to TRBD1. The ends lost 7 bases at V and 6 bases at J; junction bases unmatched: 7. From germline, CDR1 is SQVTM and CDR2 ANQGSEA. The CDR3 runs 13 residues. The chain's CDR3 is CSGGTGTGNEQFF. The CDR3, as DNA: TGCAGCGGGGGGACAGGGACTGGCAATGAGCAGTTCTTC.

This chain uses TRBV9 with TRBJ2-3; perhaps TRBD1 as D (5 bases). Trimming took 0 bases from V and 2 from J, leaving 10 bases between them. CDR1 is SGDLS and CDR2 is YYNGEE in the germline V gene. This CDR3 is built from 15 residues. CDR3 DNA: TGTGCCAGCAGCGTAGGGGCAGGGAACACAGATACGCAGTATTTT. Its translation is CASSVGAGNTDTQYF.

V gene TRBV30 combines with J gene TRBJ2-2; 9 bases are shared with TRBD1. Germline-derived CDR1 and CDR2 are GTSNPN and SVGIG (reference sequence). This CDR3 has 16 amino acids. Unmatched junction bases numbered 5, after V lost 2 bases and J lost 1 base. The CDR3 nucleotides read TGTGCCTGGAGTACCCCGGGACAGGGGAACACCGGGGAGCTGTTTTTT. This encodes CAWSTPGQGNTGELFF.

The chain links TRBV5-1 to TRBJ1-4, with 8 bases identical to TRBD1. There are 14 residues in the CDR3. The trim removed 3 bases at V and 7 bases at J, leaving 5 bases unmatched. In germline, CDR1 is SGHRS, CDR2 YFSETQ. The CDR3 here is CASSSGQVGEKLFF. The CDR3 bases are TGCGCCAGCAGCTCGGGACAGGTCGGTGAAAAACTGTTTTTT.

The chain carries TRBV30 and TRBJ2-7; maybe TRBD2 (6 bases). Germline V gene lookup returns CDR1 GTSNPN and CDR2 SVGIG (reference sequence). Trimming removed 4 bases at V and 7 bases at J, with 14 bases between. The CDR3 totals 12 residues. The CDR3: CAWNVGGREQYF. The CDR3 coding sequence is TGTGCCTGGAACGTGGGGGGAAGAGAGCAGTACTTC.

This clone showed up just a few times. This chain joins TRBV5-1 and TRBJ2-7, with TRBD1 as a possible D gene (6 bases). V lost 0 bases, J lost 2 bases, and 12 bases lay in between. Germline V gene sequence: CDR1 SGHRS, CDR2 YFSETQ. The CDR3 has 15 amino acids. CDR3 amino acids: CASSLDGGPAYEQYF. The CDR3 region has the DNA TGCGCCAGCAGCTTGGATGGGGGCCCGGCCTACGAGCAGTACTTC.

The chain couples TRBV6-5 to TRBJ2-7; D might be TRBD1 (6 bases). V was trimmed by 5 bases and J by 1 base, leaving 15 bases between them. Germline CDR1 is MNHEY and CDR2 is SVGAGI. This CDR3 contains 15 residues. The chain's CDR3 is CASSNFRQVSYEQYF. CDR3 bases: TGTGCCAGCAGTAACTTCCGACAGGTATCCTACGAGCAGTACTTC.

A few counts support this clone. The gene calls are TRBV7-6 and TRBJ1-5; D is unclear. The germline CDR1 and CDR2 sequences are SGHVS and FNYEAQ. The CDR3 is made up of 14 amino acids. V lost 4 bases and J 6 bases, leaving 13 bases between the germline ends. This CDR3 is CASSSNSGSQPQHF. The DNA for the CDR3 is TGTGCCAGCAGCTCCAACTCGGGGTCTCAGCCCCAGCATTTT.

This clone was observed a single time. The chain combines TRBV28 with TRBJ2-7; the match to TRBD1 covers 8 bases. The germline CDR1 and CDR2 sequences are MDHEN and SYDVKM. With V trimmed by 4 bases and J by 5 bases, 7 bases remained unmatched. The CDR3 consists of 14 residues. CDR3: CASSWGTGPNEQYF. CDR3 coding DNA: TGTGCCAGCAGTTGGGGGACAGGCCCCAACGAGCAGTACTTC.

V is TRBV28 and J is TRBJ2-3; no firm D call. Germline V gene sequence: CDR1 MDHEN, CDR2 SYDVKM. Deletions cut 6 bases from V and 5 bases from J, with 9 bases between. The CDR3 length is 12 residues. The CDR3 region is CASSEPLDTQYF. In nucleotides, the CDR3 is TGTGCCAGCAGCGAGCCCCTAGATACGCAGTATTTT.

The sample holds a few counts of this clone. V and J are TRBV6-5 and TRBJ2-1; tentatively, D is TRBD1 (6 bases). The ends were cut back, 7 bases at V and 3 bases at J, with 7 bases in the middle. Germline CDR1 reads MNHEY; CDR2 reads SVGAGI. The CDR3 has 12 residues. The CDR3 sequence: CASTGDYNEQFF. The CDR3 DNA follows: TGTGCCAGCACAGGGGACTACAATGAGCAGTTCTTC.

The chain couples TRBV7-8 to TRBJ1-1, with 7 bases identical to TRBD1. J gave up 0 bases and V 4 bases, and 11 bases lay outside the gene matches. Germline CDR1 and CDR2: SGHVS and FQNEAQ. This CDR3 contains 17 residues. In DNA, the CDR3 is TGTGCCAGCAGCTCCGGAGAGGGACAGCTCTTGAACACTGAAGCTTTCTTT. Encoded protein: CASSSGEGQLLNTEAFF.

The chain carries TRBV7-3 and TRBJ2-2; no firm D call. Trimming took 5 bases from V and 7 from J, leaving 11 bases between them. From germline, CDR1 is SGHTA and CDR2 FQGTGA. The CDR3 contains 13 residues. The CDR3 nucleotides read TGTGCCAGCAGCCAAAGTAGCAACGGGGAGCTGTTTTTT. Translation: CASSQSSNGELFF.

This clone was seen more than once but under ten times. The genes are TRBV6-5 and TRBJ1-1, with D unresolved. Germline V gene data show CDR1 as MNHEY and CDR2 as SVGAGI. Trimming left V 0 bases short and J 3 bases short, with 11 bases between. The CDR3 contains 15 residues. DNA of the CDR3: TGTGCCAGCAGTTACTCTGGAAAGGAGTACACTGAAGCTTTCTTT. The encoded protein is CASSYSGKEYTEAFF.

J is TRBJ2-5 and V is TRBV7-9, with D possibly TRBD1 on 6 matching bases. The CDR3 totals 16 residues. V was pared by 5 bases and J by 1 base, with 17 bases between. Per germline, CDR1 SEHNR and CDR2 FQNEAQ (reference sequence). CDR3 nucleotide sequence: TGTGCCAGCAGCCAGATAAGAAACAGGGTCCAAGAGACCCAGTACTTC. As protein: CASSQIRNRVQETQYF.

The rearrangement links TRBV6-1 to TRBJ1-5; D perhaps matches TRBD1 (6 bases). The germline gives CDR1 MNHNS, CDR2 SASEGT. This CDR3 spans 15 amino acids. Deletions cut 6 bases from V and 5 bases from J, with 17 bases between. The CDR3 DNA follows: TGTGCCAGCAGCAACTGGGGGCAGGGCGATCAGCCCCAGCATTTT. As protein: CASSNWGQGDQPQHF.

The table lists this clone with a count of one. V is TRBV4-1 and J is TRBJ1-5; TRBD1 agrees at 11 bases. The germline CDR1 and CDR2 sequences are MGHRA and YSYEKL. The length of the CDR3 is 19 residues. V trimming: 1 base; J trimming: 5 bases; junction bases outside the gene matches: 13. CDR3 residues: CASSQVPDRGRVNDQPQHF. The DNA for the CDR3 is TGCGCCAGCAGCCAAGTACCGGACAGGGGGCGCGTAAATGATCAGCCCCAGCATTTT.

This clone was seen a handful of times. CDR3 bases: TGCGCCAGCAGCCTCGGACAGGGAGCAGGCGACGAGCAGTACTTC. It translates to CASSLGQGAGDEQYF. The gene calls are TRBV4-1 and TRBJ2-7; 8 bases are a match to TRBD1. V trimming: 4 bases; J trimming: 5 bases; junction bases outside the gene matches: 10. CDR3 length: 15 amino acids. The germline gives CDR1 MGHRA, CDR2 YSYEKL.

This clone was observed a few times. The rearrangement uses TRBV15 and TRBJ1-1; D not resolved. The CDR3 has 14 residues. Trimming stripped 0 bases from V and 1 base from J, with 6 bases between. In germline, CDR1 is LNHNV, CDR2 YYDKDF (reference sequence). This CDR3 reads CATSRDSRNTEAFF. The CDR3 DNA follows: TGTGCCACCAGCAGAGATTCCAGGAACACTGAAGCTTTCTTT. The full variable domain, with the rest looked up from reference TRBV15 and TRBJ1-1, is DAMVIQNPRYQVTQFGKPVTLSCSQTLNHNVMYWYQQKSSQAPKLLFHYYDKDFNNEADTPDNFQSRRPNTSFCFLDIRSPGLGDTAMYLCATSRDSRNTEAFFGQGTRLTVV.

V usage is TRBV2 and J usage is TRBJ2-3; D perhaps matches TRBD1 (6 bases). This CDR3 comprises 14 residues. Germline-derived CDR1 and CDR2 are SNHLY and FYNNEI. Between the trimmed V and J ends, which lost 9 bases and 0 bases, there was a span of 13 bases. CDR3 nucleotides: TGTGCCAGTCACAGGGCGGAGAGCACAGATACGCAGTATTTT. Translation gives CASHRAESTDTQYF.

This sequence joins TRBV2 and TRBJ1-3; tentative D call: TRBD1 (6 bases). Germline values: CDR1 SNHLY, CDR2 FYNNEI. CDR3 length equals 15 residues. V was shortened by 9 bases and J by 0 bases, with 15 bases between the two germline ends. CDR3 sequence reads: CASLEGTLSGNTIYF. CDR3 nucleotides: TGTGCCAGTCTTGAGGGGACACTCTCTGGAAACACCATATATTTT.

This chain joins TRBV30 and TRBJ1-2; D may be TRBD1 (6 bases). With 1 base removed from V and 4 bases from J, the gap between germline ends came to 13 bases. Germline loops: CDR1 GTSNPN, CDR2 SVGIG (reference sequence). This CDR3 contains 14 residues. The CDR3 DNA reads TGTGCCTGGAGTGCCTTGGGGGCGCGCTATGGCTACACCTTC. Protein product: CAWSALGARYGYTF.